Reported below is one T cell receptor beta chain. Its target is not known. The data were produced by immunoSEQ multiplex PCR, yet TCRdb's version contains in-frame clones alone and is incomplete. Its table records more than 110,000 clones. CDR3 length: 14 residues. With 3 bases clipped from V and 1 base from J, the junction kept 2 bases outside the gene matches. Germline CDR1 is SQVTM and CDR2 is ANQGSEA. This entry is derived from a study of T cell responses to AZD1222 COVID-19 vaccine. Study results and caveats: Only five to seven AZD1222 recipients were seropositive at baseline. None of the repertoires were sampled until the peak T cell response had passed. Donors in the cohort were predominantly white British and more often female, and clonal diversity was possibly underestimated.

The sequencing input was peripheral blood. This chain links TRBV29-1 with TRBJ2-5; 10 nucleotides line up with TRBD1. The source is an adult in good health. As DNA, the CDR3 is TGCAGCGTTGAGACAGGGGGCTCCCAAGAGACCCAGTACTTC. Protein sequence: CSVETGGSQETQYF.